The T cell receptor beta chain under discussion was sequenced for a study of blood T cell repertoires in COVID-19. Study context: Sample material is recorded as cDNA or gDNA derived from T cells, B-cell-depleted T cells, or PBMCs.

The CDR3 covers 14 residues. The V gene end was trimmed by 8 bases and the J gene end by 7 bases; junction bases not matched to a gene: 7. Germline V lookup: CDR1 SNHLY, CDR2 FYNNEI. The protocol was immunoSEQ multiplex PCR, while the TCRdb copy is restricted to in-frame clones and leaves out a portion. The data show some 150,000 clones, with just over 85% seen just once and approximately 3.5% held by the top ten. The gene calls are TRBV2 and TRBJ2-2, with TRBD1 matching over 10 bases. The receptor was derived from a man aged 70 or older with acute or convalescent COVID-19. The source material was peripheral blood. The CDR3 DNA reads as TGTGCCAGCGTAGACAGGGGGCTGGGCGGGGAGCTGTTTTTT. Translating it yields CASVDRGLGGELFF.